The 26 T cell receptor beta chains presented below share a single source sample, sequenced in a study of B cell selection in AIRE deficiency. Regulatory T cells were sorted as CD4+CD25hiCD127low/negative. Sequencing was performed with immunoSEQ multiplex PCR; in TCRdb, only in-frame clones are kept and a portion is missing. The sample includes tens of thousands of clones, 80% to 95% of them seen just once. The sample consisted of CD4+CD25+ Tregs sorted from PBMCs. These TCRs come from a human donor in good health.

This clone was picked up one time. V and J are TRBV5-4 and TRBJ1-6; perhaps TRBD1 as D (5 bases). From germline, CDR1 is SGHNT and CDR2 YYREEE (reference sequence). The ends were cut back, 2 bases at V and 6 bases at J, with 15 bases in the middle. The CDR3 is 16 residues long. CDR3 loop: CASSFGPSGGNSPLHF. The DNA of the CDR3 is TGTGCCAGCAGCTTCGGGCCGAGTGGGGGTAATTCACCCCTCCACTTT.

This chain's CDR3 is CASSQDGVELARGTYEQYF. CDR3 coding DNA: TGCGCCAGCAGCCAAGACGGAGTGGAACTAGCGCGCGGTACCTACGAGCAGTACTTC. The genes are TRBV4-1 and TRBJ2-7; the match to TRBD2 covers 7 bases. The CDR3 has 19 amino acids. Trimming at V came to 0 bases and at J to 2 bases, leaving 16 bases not matched to a gene. In germline, CDR1 is MGHRA, CDR2 YSYEKL.

V is TRBV18 and J is TRBJ1-2; 11 bases agree with TRBD1. This CDR3 comprises 14 residues. In germline, CDR1 is KGHSH, CDR2 LQKENI. Trimming removed 5 bases from V and 4 bases from J; junction bases left unmatched: 3. CDR3 in amino acids: CASSSGTGGYGYTF. The CDR3 DNA is TGTGCCAGCTCATCCGGGACAGGGGGCTATGGCTACACCTTC. Full variable domain (missing parts from reference TRBV18 and TRBJ1-2): NAGVMQNPRHLVRRRGQEARLRCSPMKGHSHVYWYRQLPEEGLKFMVYLQKENIIDESGMPKERFSAEFPKEGPSILRIQQVVRGDSAAYFCASSSGTGGYGYTFGSGTRLTVV.

There are a few counts of this clone. This sequence joins TRBV7-9 and TRBJ2-7; the D gene is possibly TRBD1 (6 bases). The CDR3 is 12 amino acids. V was clipped by 5 bases and J by 4 bases, with 9 bases between them. Germline V CDR1 and CDR2: SEHNR, FQNEAQ (reference sequence). The CDR3 DNA follows: TGTGCCAGCAGCCAACAGGGTTACGAGCAGTACTTC. Its translation is CASSQQGYEQYF.

The CDR3 region is CASSQGERGRNSPLHF. CDR3 in DNA: TGTGCCAGCAGCCAAGGGGAAAGGGGGCGAAATTCACCCCTCCACTTT. V and J are TRBV5-4 and TRBJ1-6, with 7 bases lining up with TRBD1. The CDR3 contains 16 residues. Germline-derived CDR1 and CDR2 are SGHNT and YYREEE (reference sequence). Losses at the gene ends were 4 bases for V and 7 bases for J; bases not matched to a gene: 11.

V gene TRBV19 combines with J gene TRBJ2-4; either TRBD1 or TRBD2 may fit D (5 bases each). Germline V gene lookup returns CDR1 LNHDA and CDR2 SQIVND (reference sequence). The CDR3 covers 15 residues. Trimming left V 8 bases short and J 4 bases short, with 18 bases between. The DNA for the CDR3 is TGTGCCAGTGAGGGCCAGGGTACAGCTAAAAACATTCAGTACTTC. It codes for CASEGQGTAKNIQYF.

The chain employs TRBV11-2 and TRBJ1-1, with D maybe TRBD1 (6 bases). The V and J ends lost 4 bases and 1 base respectively, with 13 bases between them. The CDR3 is 15 residues long. Germline assignment: CDR1 SGHAT and CDR2 FQNNGV. The CDR3 coding sequence is TGTGCCAGCAGCTACGACAGGATTTCGAACACTGAAGCTTTCTTT. Protein: CASSYDRISNTEAFF.

This rearrangement joins TRBV4-1 to TRBJ2-2, with no clear D. Trimming removed 0 bases at V and 0 bases at J, with 11 bases between. The germline CDR1 and CDR2 sequences are MGHRA and YSYEKL. The CDR3 consists of 17 residues. CDR3 coding DNA: TGCGCCAGCAGCCAAGACCCGGGCAGTGCGAACACCGGGGAGCTGTTTTTT. Its protein product is CASSQDPGSANTGELFF.

CDR3 residues: CASGQGSGSGANVLTF. For the CDR3, the DNA is TGCGCCAGCGGCCAGGGGAGCGGCTCTGGGGCCAACGTCCTGACTTTC. The chain combines TRBV5-1 with TRBJ2-6, with D possibly being TRBD1 (6 bases). Trimming pared 7 bases from V and 0 bases from J, leaving 14 bases between. CDR1 and CDR2 (germline): SGHRS, YFSETQ. CDR3 length: 16 amino acids.

This clone was found a few times. This chain connects TRBV7-9 to TRBJ1-1, with 7 bases fitting TRBD1. Germline values: CDR1 SEHNR, CDR2 FQNEAQ (reference sequence). This CDR3 has 14 amino acids. The V segment lost 5 bases and the J segment 0 bases; nucleotides outside the gene matches: 3. Here the CDR3 reads CASSRGQMNTEAFF. DNA of the CDR3: TGTGCCAGCAGCAGGGGACAGATGAACACTGAAGCTTTCTTT.

The chain joins TRBV30 to TRBJ1-4; 9 nucleotides match TRBD1. V shed 3 bases and J 2 bases; nucleotides not matched to a gene: 7. The CDR3 spans 16 residues. Germline values: CDR1 GTSNPN, CDR2 SVGIG (reference sequence). The CDR3 nucleotides read TGTGCCTGGAGCGGGACAGGGTATCGGACTAATGAAAAACTGTTTTTT. Translated: CAWSGTGYRTNEKLFF.

The V and J genes are TRBV6-1 and TRBJ2-3, with 7 bases fitting TRBD2. Germline CDR1 is MNHNS and CDR2 is SASEGT. J gave up 0 bases and V 4 bases, and 10 bases lay outside the gene matches. The CDR3 has 17 amino acids. DNA of the CDR3: TGTGCCAGCAGTGCCCGACTAGCCCGGCCTAGCACAGATACGCAGTATTTT. The encoded protein is CASSARLARPSTDTQYF.

This chain uses TRBV6-6 with TRBJ1-6, with D possibly matching TRBD1 (6 bases). This CDR3 is 13 amino acids long. V was clipped by 5 bases and J by 10 bases, with 12 bases between them. The germline CDR1 and CDR2 sequences are MNHNY and SVGAGI (reference sequence). The CDR3 DNA is TGTGCCAGCAGTAGGGACAACGACTCACCCCTCCACTTT. Protein: CASSRDNDSPLHF.

This chain uses TRBV2 with TRBJ1-1; maybe TRBD1 (5 bases). The CDR3 consists of 15 residues. The V end lost 7 bases, the J end lost 0 bases, and 15 bases lay between the germline ends. Germline CDR1 and CDR2: SNHLY and FYNNEI. Written as DNA, the CDR3 is TGTGCCAGCATGCCCGGCGGGACTCTGAACACTGAAGCTTTCTTT. Translating gives CASMPGGTLNTEAFF. Complete variable domain (other parts from reference TRBV2 and TRBJ1-1): EPEVTQTPSHQVTQMGQEVILRCVPISNHLYFYWYRQILGQKVEFLVSFYNNEISEKSEIFDDQFSVERPDGSNFTLKIRSTKLEDSAMYFCASMPGGTLNTEAFFGQGTRLTVV.

The V call is TRBV5-5, the J call TRBJ2-3, with D unclear. The CDR3 length is 12 residues. CDR1 is SGHKS, CDR2 YYEKEE, per germline (reference sequence). V was trimmed by 0 bases and J by 11 bases, leaving 10 bases between them. For the CDR3, the DNA is TGTGCCAGCAGCTTGGTCACCCGAAAGCAGTATTTT. The encoded protein is CASSLVTRKQYF.

This clone came up a few times. This chain joins TRBV4-1 and TRBJ1-1, with 11 bases aligning to TRBD1. V lost 5 bases to trimming and J lost 7 bases; unmatched junction nucleotides: 15. Per germline, CDR1 MGHRA and CDR2 YSYEKL. The CDR3 runs 17 residues. The CDR3 region is CASSNSGTGGIGIEAFF. In nucleotides, the CDR3 is TGCGCCAGCAGCAACTCCGGGACAGGGGGGATTGGAATTGAAGCTTTCTTT.

J is TRBJ2-5 and V is TRBV4-1; 7 bases fit TRBD1. Germline CDR1 and CDR2: MGHRA and YSYEKL. The CDR3 consists of 15 residues. V lost 5 bases and J lost 2; bases outside the gene matches: 8. The CDR3 bases are TGCGCCAGCAGCGCGCCGGGACAGTCACAAGAGACCCAGTACTTC. Protein sequence: CASSAPGQSQETQYF.

This clone was recorded only once. The rearrangement uses TRBV9 and TRBJ2-3; the D is unclear. V gave up 0 bases and J gave up 1 base, with 6 bases separating them. CDR3 size: 14 residues. The germline gives CDR1 SGDLS, CDR2 YYNGEE. Here the CDR3 reads CASSVAAGTDTQYF. CDR3 nucleotide sequence: TGTGCCAGCAGCGTAGCTGCAGGCACAGATACGCAGTATTTT.

The V and J genes are TRBV5-1 and TRBJ1-2; no firm D call. Trimming left V 0 bases short and J 3 bases short, with 9 bases between. The CDR3 consists of 14 residues. Looked up from germline, CDR1 is SGHRS and CDR2 is YFSETQ. The CDR3 loop reads CASSLGEEYYGYTF. The CDR3 bases are TGCGCCAGCAGCTTGGGGGAAGAATACTATGGCTACACCTTC.

This chain uses TRBV6-1 with TRBJ2-3; 7 nucleotides match TRBD1. The CDR3 loop spans 13 amino acids. The trim removed 6 bases at V and 7 bases at J, leaving 7 bases unmatched. CDR1 is MNHNS and CDR2 is SASEGT in the germline V gene. The CDR3 bases are TGTGCCAGCAGAGACAGGGTGGGAAATACGCAGTATTTT. Its protein is CASRDRVGNTQYF.

This CDR3 reads CASSLMGAYGYTF. In DNA form, the CDR3 reads TGTGCCAGCAGTTTAATGGGGGCCTATGGCTACACCTTC. This chain connects TRBV28 to TRBJ1-2, with D maybe TRBD1 (6 bases). Germline-derived CDR1 and CDR2 are MDHEN and SYDVKM. CDR3 length: 13 amino acids. Between the trimmed V and J ends, which lost 2 bases and 4 bases, there was a span of 8 bases.

The J gene is TRBJ2-7, the V gene TRBV6-5; tentative D call: TRBD1 (5 bases). The length of the CDR3 is 14 residues. CDR1 MNHEY and CDR2 SVGAGI come from the germline V gene. V was clipped by 5 bases and J by 5 bases, with 16 bases between them. The chain's CDR3 is CASSGASRVNEQYF. The CDR3 nucleotides are TGTGCCAGCAGTGGAGCCTCCAGGGTCAACGAGCAGTACTTC.

The chain's CDR3 is CASSIGSHNEQFF. The DNA of the CDR3 is TGTGCCAGTAGTATAGGCTCGCACAATGAGCAGTTCTTC. The chain has TRBV19 and TRBJ2-1; no clear D gene. V dropped 1 base and J dropped 5 bases, with 6 bases sitting between them. The CDR3 contains 13 residues. From germline, CDR1 is LNHDA and CDR2 SQIVND (reference sequence).

DNA of the CDR3: TGTGCCAGCAGCCGCGACAGGGGGGGTGAAAAACTGTTTTTT. The encoded protein is CASSRDRGGEKLFF. The chain carries TRBV11-2 and TRBJ1-4; 9 bases are a match to TRBD1. With V trimmed by 5 bases and J by 7 bases, 5 bases remained unmatched. This CDR3 comprises 14 residues. Germline CDR1 SGHAT, CDR2 FQNNGV.

The gene calls are TRBV19 and TRBJ1-1; the D gene is possibly TRBD1 (5 bases). The CDR3 has 13 amino acids. Trimming removed 3 bases at V and 7 bases at J, with 12 bases between. Germline V gene lookup returns CDR1 LNHDA and CDR2 SQIVND (reference sequence). The CDR3 coding sequence is TGTGCCAGTAGTATCCCACCGGGGGGTGAAGCTTTCTTT. This codes for CASSIPPGGEAFF.

The chain carries TRBV29-1 and TRBJ2-5, with 10 bases matching TRBD1. J gave up 3 bases and V 3 bases, and 7 bases lay outside the gene matches. Germline CDR1 reads SQVTM; CDR2 reads ANQGSEA. The CDR3 length is 15 residues. For the CDR3, the DNA is TGCAGCGTTGAGAGGGACAGGGGAAGGAAAGAGACCCAGTACTTC. It codes for CSVERDRGRKETQYF.